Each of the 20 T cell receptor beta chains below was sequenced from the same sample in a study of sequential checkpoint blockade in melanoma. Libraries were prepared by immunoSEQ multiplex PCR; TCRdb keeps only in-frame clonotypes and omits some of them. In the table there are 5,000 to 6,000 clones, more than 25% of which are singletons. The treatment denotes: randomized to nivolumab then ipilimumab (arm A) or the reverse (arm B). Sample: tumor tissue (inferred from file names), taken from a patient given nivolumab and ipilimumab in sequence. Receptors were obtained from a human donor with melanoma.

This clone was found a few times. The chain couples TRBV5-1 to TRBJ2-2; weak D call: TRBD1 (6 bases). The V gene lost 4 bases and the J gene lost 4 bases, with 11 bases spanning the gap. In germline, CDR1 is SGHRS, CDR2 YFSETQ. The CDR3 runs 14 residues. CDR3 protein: CASSDTGITGELFF. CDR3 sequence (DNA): TGCGCCAGCAGCGATACAGGGATCACCGGGGAGCTGTTTTTT.

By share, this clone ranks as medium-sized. The CDR3 spells CASKTGEETQYF. In DNA, the CDR3 is TGTGCCAGCAAAACAGGGGAAGAGACCCAGTACTTC. This chain links TRBV6-8 with TRBJ2-5; 7 bases line up with TRBD1. V lost 7 bases and J lost 3; bases outside the gene matches: 2. Germline V gives CDR1 MNHGY, CDR2 SAAAGT. The CDR3 is made up of 12 amino acids.

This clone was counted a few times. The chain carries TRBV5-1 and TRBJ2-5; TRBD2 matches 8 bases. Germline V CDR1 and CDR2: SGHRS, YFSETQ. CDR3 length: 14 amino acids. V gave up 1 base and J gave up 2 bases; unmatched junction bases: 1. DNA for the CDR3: TGCGCCAGCAGCTTGACTAGCGGACAAGAGACCCAGTACTTC. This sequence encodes CASSLTSGQETQYF.

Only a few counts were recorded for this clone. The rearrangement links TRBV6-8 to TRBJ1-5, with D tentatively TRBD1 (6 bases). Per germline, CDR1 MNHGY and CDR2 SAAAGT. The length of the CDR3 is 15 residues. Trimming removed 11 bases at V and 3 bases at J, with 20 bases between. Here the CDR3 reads CASWNREVPNQPQHF. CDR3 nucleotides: TGTGCCTCCTGGAACAGGGAGGTCCCCAATCAGCCCCAGCATTTT.

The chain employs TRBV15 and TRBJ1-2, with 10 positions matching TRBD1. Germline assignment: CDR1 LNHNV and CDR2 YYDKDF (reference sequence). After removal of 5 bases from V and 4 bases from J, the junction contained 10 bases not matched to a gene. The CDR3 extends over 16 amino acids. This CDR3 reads CATSVPGTGAGYGYTF. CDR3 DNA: TGTGCCACCAGCGTTCCCGGGACAGGGGCTGGCTATGGCTACACCTTC.

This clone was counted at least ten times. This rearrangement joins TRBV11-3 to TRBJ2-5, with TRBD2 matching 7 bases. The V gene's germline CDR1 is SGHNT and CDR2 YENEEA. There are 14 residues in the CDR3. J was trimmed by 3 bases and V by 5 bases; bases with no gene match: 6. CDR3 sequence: CASSRTSDEETQYF. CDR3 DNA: TGTGCCAGCAGCCGTACTAGCGACGAAGAGACCCAGTACTTC.

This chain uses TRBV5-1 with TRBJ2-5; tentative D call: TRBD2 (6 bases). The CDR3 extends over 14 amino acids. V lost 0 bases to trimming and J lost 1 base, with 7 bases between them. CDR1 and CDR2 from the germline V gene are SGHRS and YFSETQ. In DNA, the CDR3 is TGCGCCAGCAGCTTGGGGAGGGGCCAAGAGACCCAGTACTTC. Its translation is CASSLGRGQETQYF.

The CDR3 loop reads CSVEALAGPDTQYF. CDR3 bases: TGCAGCGTTGAAGCCCTAGCGGGACCAGATACGCAGTATTTT. This chain connects TRBV29-1 to TRBJ2-3, with 9 bases that match TRBD2. This CDR3 spans 14 amino acids. CDR1 is SQVTM and CDR2 is ANQGSEA in the germline V gene. V gave up 1 base and J gave up 4 bases; unmatched junction bases: 3.

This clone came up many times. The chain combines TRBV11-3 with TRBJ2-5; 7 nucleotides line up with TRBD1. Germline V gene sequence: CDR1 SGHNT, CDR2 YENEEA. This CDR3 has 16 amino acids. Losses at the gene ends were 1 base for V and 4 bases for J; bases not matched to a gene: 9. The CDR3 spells CASSLGIQGNGETQYF. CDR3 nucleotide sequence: TGTGCCAGCAGCTTAGGCATACAGGGGAACGGAGAGACCCAGTACTTC. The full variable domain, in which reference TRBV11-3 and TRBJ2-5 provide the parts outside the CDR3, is EAGVVQSPRYKIIEKKQPVAFWCNPISGHNTLYWYLQNLGQGPELLIRYENEEAVDDSQLPKDRFSAERLKGVDSTLKIQPAELGDSAVYLCASSLGIQGNGETQYFGPGTRLLVL.

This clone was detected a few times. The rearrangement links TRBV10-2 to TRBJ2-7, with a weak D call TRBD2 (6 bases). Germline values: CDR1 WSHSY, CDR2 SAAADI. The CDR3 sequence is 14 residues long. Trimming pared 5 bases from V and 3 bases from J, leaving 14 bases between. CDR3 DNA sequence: TGCGCCAGCAGTAAGGAGCGGGCTAACTACGAGCAGTACTTC. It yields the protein CASSKERANYEQYF.

Here the CDR3 reads CASGLGRDGYTF. The CDR3 DNA follows: TGTGCTAGTGGTTTGGGCAGGGACGGCTACACCTTC. The chain couples TRBV12-5 to TRBJ1-2; possibly TRBD1 for D (5 bases). The CDR3 totals 12 residues. Germline assignment: CDR1 LGHNT and CDR2 FRNRAP. Trimming pared 1 base from V and 8 bases from J, leaving 8 bases between.

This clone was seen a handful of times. The CDR3 nucleotides are TGTGCCAGCAGCCTCGGGACTAGCGGATCATACGAGCAGTACTTC. Its protein product is CASSLGTSGSYEQYF. The J gene is TRBJ2-7, the V gene TRBV9; TRBD2 matches 11 bases. V was pared by 4 bases and J by 4 bases, with 7 bases of the junction left unmatched. CDR3 size: 15 residues. The germline CDR1 and CDR2 sequences are SGDLS and YYNGEE.

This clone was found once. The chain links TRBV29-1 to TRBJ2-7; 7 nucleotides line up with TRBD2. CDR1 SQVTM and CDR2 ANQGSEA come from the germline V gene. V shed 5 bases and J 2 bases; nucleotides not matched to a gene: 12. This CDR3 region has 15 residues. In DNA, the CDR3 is TGCAGCGTTTCTTTACCGGGAGGCTCTACCTACGAGCAGTACTTC. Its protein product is CSVSLPGGSTYEQYF.

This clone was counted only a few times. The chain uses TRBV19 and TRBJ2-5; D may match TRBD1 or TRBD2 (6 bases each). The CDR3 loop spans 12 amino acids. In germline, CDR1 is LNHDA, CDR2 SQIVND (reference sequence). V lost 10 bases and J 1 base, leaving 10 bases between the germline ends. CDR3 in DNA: TGTGCCACTAGGGGGGCCCAAGAGACCCAGTACTTC. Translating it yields CATRGAQETQYF.

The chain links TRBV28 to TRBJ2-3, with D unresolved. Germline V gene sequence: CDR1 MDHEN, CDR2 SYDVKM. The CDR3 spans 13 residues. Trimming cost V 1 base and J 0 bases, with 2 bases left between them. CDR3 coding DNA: TGTGCCAGCAGTTTATTTAGCACAGATACGCAGTATTTT. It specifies CASSLFSTDTQYF.

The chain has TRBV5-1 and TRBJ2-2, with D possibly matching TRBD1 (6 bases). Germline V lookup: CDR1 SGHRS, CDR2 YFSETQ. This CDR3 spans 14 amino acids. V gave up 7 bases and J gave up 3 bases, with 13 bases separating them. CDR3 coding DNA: TGCGCCAGCGGTCGACAGGTCTACACCGGGGAGCTGTTTTTT. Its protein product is CASGRQVYTGELFF.

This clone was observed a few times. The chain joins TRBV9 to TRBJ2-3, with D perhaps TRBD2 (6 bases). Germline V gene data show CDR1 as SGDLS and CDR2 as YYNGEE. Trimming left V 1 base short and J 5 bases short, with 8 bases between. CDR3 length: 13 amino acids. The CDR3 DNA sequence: TGTGCCAGCAGCGTATGGAGGGGAGATACGCAGTATTTT. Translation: CASSVWRGDTQYF.

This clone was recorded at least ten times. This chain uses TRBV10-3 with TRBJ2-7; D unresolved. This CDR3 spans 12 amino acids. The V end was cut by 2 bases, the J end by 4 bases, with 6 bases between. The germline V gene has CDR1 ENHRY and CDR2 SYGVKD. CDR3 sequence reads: CAISEQGYEQYF. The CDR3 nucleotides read TGTGCCATCAGTGAGCAAGGATACGAGCAGTACTTC.

DNA of the CDR3: TGTGCCAGCTCAGAGGGGGCGGAGAGCTATGGCTACACCTTC. Its protein product is CASSEGAESYGYTF. The genes are TRBV18 and TRBJ1-2; 7 bases align to TRBD1. Germline CDR1 is KGHSH and CDR2 is LQKENI. The V gene end was trimmed by 5 bases and the J gene end by 4 bases; junction bases not matched to a gene: 7. This CDR3 spans 14 amino acids.

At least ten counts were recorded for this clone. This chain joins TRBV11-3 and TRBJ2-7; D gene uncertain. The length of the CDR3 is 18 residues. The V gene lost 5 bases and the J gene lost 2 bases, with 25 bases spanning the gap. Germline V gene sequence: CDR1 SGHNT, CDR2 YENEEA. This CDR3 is CASSQWPNNEVAAYEQYF. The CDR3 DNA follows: TGTGCCAGCAGCCAATGGCCCAACAATGAAGTTGCCGCCTACGAGCAGTACTTC.